This TCR beta chain was captured by sequencing in a study of blood T cell repertoires in COVID-19. Original methodology: Estimation of nucleated cell counts relied on the amplification of reference gene primers. Data came from immunoSEQ multiplex PCR; TCRdb stores just in-frame clones and leaves some out. V and J calls plus clone size are reproduced from that table; the DNA served to infer D and trimming. Altogether about 64,000 clones are present, 80% to 90% being singletons, with the ten largest covering 0.9% to 1.5%. The CDR3 spans 17 residues. Germline V gene lookup returns CDR1 MNHEY and CDR2 SMNVEV (reference sequence). V was shortened by 5 bases and J by 0 bases, with 17 bases between the two germline ends.

The sample was peripheral blood. The TCR was taken from a man aged 40-49 years with acute or convalescent COVID-19. The chain couples TRBV27 to TRBJ1-3, with D possibly being TRBD1 (6 bases). The CDR3 bases are TGTGCCAGCAGTCCCTCCGGGACACAGAGCTCTGGAAACACCATATATTTT. This translates into CASSPSGTQSSGNTIYF.